The rows below give T cell receptor beta chains drawn from one sample of a study of cytomegalovirus exposure and HLA in healthy donors. Using immunoSEQ multiplex PCR, the repertoire was profiled, and TCRdb retains in-frame clones only, with some absent. This table has some 120,000 clones, roughly 80% appearing once. The source material was PBMCs. The receptors were gathered from a male donor in good health and CMV-seronegative. The CDR3 runs from the conserved cysteine through the conserved F or W. The D gene is left open where the match is weak. Clone size appears in some rows only: once, few, many, or a class for an expanded clone.

V gene: TRBV15; clone size: .; D gene: .; J gene: TRBJ1-4; CDR3 protein: CATSRAFGEKLFF; CDR3 DNA: TGTGCCACCAGCAGAGCGTTCGGTGAAAAACTGTTTTTT
V gene: TRBV7-2; clone size: .; D gene: .; J gene: TRBJ2-5; CDR3 protein: CASSLAFSIQETQYF; CDR3 DNA: TGTGCCAGCAGCTTAGCGTTCAGTATCCAAGAGACCCAGTACTTC
V gene: TRBV5-1; clone size: .; D gene: TRBD2; J gene: TRBJ2-1; CDR3 protein: CASSYPTSGGRVYNEQFF; CDR3 DNA: TGCGCCAGCAGCTATCCCACTAGCGGGGGGAGGGTGTACAATGAGCAGTTCTTC
V gene: TRBV6-5; clone size: .; D gene: TRBD1; J gene: TRBJ1-1; CDR3 protein: CASSDLDRGAFF; CDR3 DNA: TGTGCCAGCAGCGACCTGGACAGGGGAGCTTTCTTT
V gene: TRBV11-2; clone size: .; D gene: .; J gene: TRBJ1-1; CDR3 protein: CASSLLNTEAFF; CDR3 DNA: TGTGCCAGCAGCCTCCTGAACACTGAAGCTTTCTTT
V gene: TRBV2; clone size: .; D gene: TRBD2; J gene: TRBJ2-7; CDR3 protein: CASWGGGDYEQYF; CDR3 DNA: TGTGCCAGCTGGGGGGGAGGGGACTACGAGCAGTACTTC
V gene: TRBV4-2; clone size: .; D gene: .; J gene: TRBJ2-2; CDR3 protein: CASSQGLGSGGELFF; CDR3 DNA: TGTGCCAGCAGCCAAGGGCTGGGTTCAGGCGGGGAGCTGTTTTTT
V gene: TRBV28; clone size: .; D gene: TRBD1; J gene: TRBJ2-7; CDR3 protein: CASSLSRDRVYEQYF; CDR3 DNA: TGTGCCAGCAGTTTGTCCCGGGACAGGGTCTACGAGCAGTACTTC
V gene: TRBV5-1; clone size: .; D gene: .; J gene: TRBJ2-5; CDR3 protein: CASSLAGVQETQYF; CDR3 DNA: TGCGCCAGCAGCTTGGCCGGGGTCCAAGAGACCCAGTACTTC
V gene: TRBV7-2; clone size: .; D gene: .; J gene: TRBJ2-7; CDR3 protein: CASSLGAVTYEQYF; CDR3 DNA: TGTGCCAGCAGCTTAGGGGCAGTTACCTACGAGCAGTACTTC
V gene: TRBV19; clone size: .; D gene: TRBD1; J gene: TRBJ2-2; CDR3 protein: CASSIWTGGNGELFF; CDR3 DNA: TGTGCCAGTAGTATCTGGACAGGGGGGAACGGGGAGCTGTTTTTT
V gene: TRBV27; clone size: once; D gene: .; J gene: TRBJ1-5; CDR3 protein: CASSLGLNQPQHF; CDR3 DNA: TGTGCCAGCAGTTTAGGACTTAATCAGCCCCAGCATTTT
V gene: TRBV4-3; clone size: few; D gene: .; J gene: TRBJ1-3; CDR3 protein: CASSQGLSQASGNTIYF; CDR3 DNA: TGCGCCAGCAGCCAAGGTCTCTCCCAGGCCTCTGGAAACACCATATATTTT
V gene: TRBV7-6; clone size: .; D gene: TRBD2; J gene: TRBJ2-1; CDR3 protein: CASSLGTSGGLYNEQFF; CDR3 DNA: TGTGCCAGCAGCTTAGGAACTAGCGGGGGTCTGTACAATGAGCAGTTCTTC
V gene: TRBV2; clone size: .; D gene: TRBD1; J gene: TRBJ1-6; CDR3 protein: CASSEVGTGASPLHF; CDR3 DNA: TGTGCCAGCAGTGAAGTCGGGACAGGGGCTTCACCCCTCCACTTT
V gene: TRBV18; clone size: .; D gene: TRBD1; J gene: TRBJ1-2; CDR3 protein: CASSPSGDRATTGYTF; CDR3 DNA: TGTGCCAGCTCACCATCCGGGGACAGGGCGACCACGGGCTACACCTTC
V gene: TRBV5-1; clone size: .; D gene: TRBD1; J gene: TRBJ2-3; CDR3 protein: CASSLTGGVEDTQYF; CDR3 DNA: TGCGCCAGCAGCTTGACAGGGGGCGTTGAGGATACGCAGTATTTT
V gene: TRBV5-1; clone size: .; D gene: TRBD2; J gene: TRBJ2-1; CDR3 protein: CASSLIAGGRNEQFF; CDR3 DNA: TGCGCCAGCAGCTTGATAGCGGGAGGGCGAAATGAGCAGTTCTTC
V gene: TRBV4-3; clone size: .; D gene: .; J gene: TRBJ1-2; CDR3 protein: CASSQVAGEGGYTF; CDR3 DNA: TGCGCCAGCAGCCAAGTCGCAGGGGAGGGTGGCTACACCTTC
V gene: TRBV13; clone size: .; D gene: .; J gene: TRBJ2-5; CDR3 protein: CASSQTGAGGQETQYF; CDR3 DNA: TGTGCCAGCAGCCAAACAGGGGCGGGGGGACAAGAGACCCAGTACTTC
V gene: TRBV5-4; clone size: .; D gene: .; J gene: TRBJ1-1; CDR3 protein: CASSLVGSTEAFF; CDR3 DNA: TGTGCCAGCAGCTTGGTTGGGAGCACTGAAGCTTTCTTT